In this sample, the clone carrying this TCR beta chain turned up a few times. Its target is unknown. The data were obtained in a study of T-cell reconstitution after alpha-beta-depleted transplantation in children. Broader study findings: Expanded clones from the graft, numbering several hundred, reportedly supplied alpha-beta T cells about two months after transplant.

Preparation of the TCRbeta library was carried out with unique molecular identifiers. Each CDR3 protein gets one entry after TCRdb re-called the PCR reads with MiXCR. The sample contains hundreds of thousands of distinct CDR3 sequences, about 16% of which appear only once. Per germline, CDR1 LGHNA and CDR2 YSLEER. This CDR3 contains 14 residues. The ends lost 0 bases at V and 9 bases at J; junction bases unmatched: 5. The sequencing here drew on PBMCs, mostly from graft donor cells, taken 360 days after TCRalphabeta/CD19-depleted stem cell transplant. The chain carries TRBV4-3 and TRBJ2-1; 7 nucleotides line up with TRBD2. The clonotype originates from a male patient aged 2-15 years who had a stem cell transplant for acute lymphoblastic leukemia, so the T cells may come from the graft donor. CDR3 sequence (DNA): TGCGCCAGCAGCCAAGAAGATAGCGGGTGTGAGCAGTTCTTC. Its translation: CASSQEDSGCEQFF.